Sequencing of this T cell receptor (beta chain) was carried out in a study of control samples from healthy donors and cancer patients. Trimming cost V 4 bases and J 4 bases, with 17 bases left between them. Germline lookup yields CDR1 MNHEY and CDR2 SVGEGT. The length of the CDR3 is 16 residues. This clone came up once. The protocol was immunoSEQ multiplex PCR, while the TCRdb copy is restricted to in-frame clones and leaves out a portion. Among over 75,000 clones listed, roughly 80% were seen once. This chain joins TRBV6-2 or TRBV6-3 and TRBJ1-3, with D perhaps TRBD1 (6 bases). Sequencing used blood. The receptor was isolated from a man aged 25 to 40 in good health. CDR3: CASSSTPQGQGNTIYF. CDR3 DNA sequence: TGTGCCAGCAGTTCCACGCCGCAGGGGCAAGGAAACACCATATATTTT.